This T cell receptor (beta chain) was identified in a study of cytomegalovirus exposure and HLA in healthy donors. Germline V lookup: CDR1 MDHEN, CDR2 SYDVKM. CDR3 length: 15 residues. J was trimmed by 5 bases and V by 6 bases; bases with no gene match: 7. 13 Jbeta primers and 60 Vbeta primers were used for the PCR. Some clones are missing from TCRdb's copy, which holds only in-frame ones; the method was immunoSEQ multiplex PCR. The sample consists of over 150,000 clones, 70% to 80% of them appearing once. Specimen: PBMCs. The chain uses TRBV28 and TRBJ1-5; 10 bases are shared with TRBD1. The sequence derives from a man aged 25-45 years in good health and CMV-seronegative. CDR3: CASRGGTGDYQPQHF. The CDR3, as DNA: TGTGCCAGCAGGGGGGGGACAGGGGATTATCAGCCCCAGCATTTT. Looking up the rest from reference TRBV28 and TRBJ1-5 gives the full variable domain: DVKVTQSSRYLVKRTGEKVFLECVQDMDHENMFWYRQDPGLGLRLIYFSYDVKMKEKGDIPEGYSVSREKKERFSLILESASTNQTSMYLCASRGGTGDYQPQHFGDGTRLSIL.